This T cell receptor (beta chain) appears in the sequencing data of a study of T cell repertoires in aging, cancer and after chemotherapy. There are a few counts of this clonotype. Peripheral blood genomic DNA, not sorted cells or RNA, was the template. V lost 6 bases to trimming and J lost 1 base, with 16 bases between them. The CDR3 has 15 residues. Germline CDR1 reads SQVTM; CDR2 reads ANQGSEA. Rearranged V-D-J TRB sequences were amplified with a mixed TRB-A/B primer pool. Via MiXCR, TCRdb re-called the multiplex PCR reads, giving one row per CDR3 protein. The repertoire holds 2,500 to 3,500 distinct CDR3 sequences, with 45% as singletons.

This chain connects TRBV29-1 to TRBJ2-1, with D possibly being TRBD2 (6 bases). The clonotype was recovered from a human donor with a solid tumor. Material for sequencing was blood. CDR3 in amino acids: CSVGGGGGSYNEQFF. In DNA form, the CDR3 reads TGCAGCGTGGGGGGTGGTGGGGGATCCTACAATGAGCAGTTCTTC.